This T cell receptor (beta chain) was identified during a study of beta chain features in type 1 diabetes. Study findings and constraints: Using cDNA template may skew counts toward highly expressing activated cells. The study left unresolved whether HLA type influences TCRB rearrangement.

In its sample, this clone was seen a few times. Its antigen is unidentified. Central memory, naive, regulatory and stem cell-like memory CD4+ cells were sorted by CD45RO/CCR7/CD25/CD127/CD95/CD27. Expressed TCRB transcripts were sequenced because the entire RNA isolate underwent reverse transcription. TCRdb keeps only in-frame clones here, not all; method: immunoSEQ multiplex PCR. The sample records about 620,000 clones, roughly a sixth being singletons. The CDR3 contains 11 residues. In germline, CDR1 is KGHSH, CDR2 LQKENI. V lost 6 bases and J lost 3, with 5 bases in between. This TCR came from a man younger than 35 in good health. V usage is TRBV18 and J usage is TRBJ1-1; no reliable D call. Sequencing input: naive CD4+ T cells from blood. CDR3: CASSIDTEAFF. The DNA of the CDR3 is TGTGCCAGCTCCATAGACACTGAAGCTTTCTTT.